Described below is a single T cell receptor (beta chain) sequence and its context. This clonotype was found once. The antigen this receptor binds is unknown. No base-level quality is on record; no much larger clone is a single base apart. One read amounts to weak evidence. Peripheral blood CD8+ and CD4+ T cells from healthy donors, Susac syndrome patients and multiple sclerosis patients were profiled using high-throughput TCR beta sequencing. Recently defined diagnostic criteria for definite or probable disease were met by the Susac syndrome patients. CD8+ TEMRA cells were enriched by FACS, while bulk CD8+ and CD4+ T cells were purified by magnetic negative isolation. Blood was drawn into EDTA tubes, processed within 24 hours, and PBMCs were isolated by density gradient centrifugation. PBMCs intended for TCR sequencing were frozen in liquid nitrogen and were later thawed in a 37 degrees C water bath. The sorted or isolated CD4+, CD8+ and CD8+ TEMRA cells had a purity of 90% or higher.

The data were obtained in a study of CD8 T cells in Susac syndrome (dated by TCRdb to between 2018 and 2021). Looking at the study overall: Of the Susac syndrome patients who were sequenced, eight were in clinical remission while five or six had clinically active disease. At the time of blood withdrawal, Susac syndrome patients were either therapy-naive, taking corticosteroids (with some also receiving IVIg), or on IVIg alone. Repertoire sequencing was used to test whether CD8+ T cell activation and differentiation in Susac syndrome was antigen driven.

RNA was extracted using the RNeasy kit, and about 0.45 to 1 ug of the RNA was reverse transcribed with random hexamers. The immunoSEQ multiplex PCR assay, which covers 54 Vbeta and 13 Jbeta segments, was used to amplify TCR beta CDR3 regions. PCR amplification bias was corrected by using a synthetic template baseline for primer optimization and computational correction. The original methods were these. Reads were assigned to V, D and J genes according to IMGT and analyzed in immunoSEQ Analyzer, with only productive sequences retained. To calculate clonality, Shannon entropy was normalized by log2 of the number of productive unique sequences and then subtracted from one. Public and private clones were assessed among the 100 most prevalent clones of each patient and control. Clones were defined as Susac-specific if absent from the healthy and MS cohorts, from approximately 1,100 published viral clones and from other ImmuneACCESS disease sequences. TCRdb reanalyzed the raw reads on its own, using fastp at Q25 for trimming and MiXCR for clone calling, and kept in-frame beta chains. Each record represents a unique CDR3 protein, reported with the most common genes and DNA among its rows. The V and J calls come from TCRdb's annotation, not from the publication. Counted in this sample were about 94,000 distinct CDR3 sequences; 85% to 95% of them appeared once. The top ten constitute roughly 0.31% of the sample.

Study-level results and caveats: The number of individuals in the TCR sequencing and HLA analysis was acknowledged as relatively small. In the CD4+ T cell repertoire of Susac syndrome patients, clonal expansion was not detected.

The receptor was isolated from a human donor with Susac syndrome. The material sequenced was CD4+ T cells from PBMCs.

The CDR3 in this case is CASSLEGRASVLHF. The base sequence is TGTGCCAGCAGCTTAGAGGGCCGAGCCTCGGTCCTCCACTTT. The chain uses TRBV7-2 and TRBJ1-6; the D gene is not confidently resolved. CDR1 and CDR2 are read off the germline V gene as SGHTA and FQGNSA. The CDR3 starts with the cysteine, ends with the phenylalanine, and has 14 residues. Just the 42-base CDR3 DNA is kept, in frame starting at base 1. V and J are truncated by 1 base and 15 bases respectively, leaving an intervening sequence of 16 bases.